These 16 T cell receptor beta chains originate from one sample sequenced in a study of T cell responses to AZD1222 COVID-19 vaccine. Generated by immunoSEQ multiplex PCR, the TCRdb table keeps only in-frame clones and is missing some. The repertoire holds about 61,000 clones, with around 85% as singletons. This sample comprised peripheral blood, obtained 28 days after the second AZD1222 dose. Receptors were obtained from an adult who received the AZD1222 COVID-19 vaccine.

This CDR3 is CASSILPGTSNEQFF. The CDR3 DNA reads TGTGCCAGTAGTATCTTGCCCGGGACTAGCAATGAGCAGTTCTTC. The chain joins TRBV19 to TRBJ2-1; 8 nucleotides align to TRBD2. Germline CDR1 is LNHDA and CDR2 is SQIVND (reference sequence). This CDR3 has 15 amino acids. With 3 bases clipped from V and 6 bases from J, the junction kept 7 bases outside the gene matches.

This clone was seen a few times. This CDR3 is CAWSVGLAGVGEQYF. The CDR3 DNA is TGTGCCTGGAGTGTGGGACTAGCGGGAGTCGGTGAGCAGTACTTC. The chain carries TRBV30 and TRBJ2-7, with 14 nucleotides matching TRBD2. CDR1 and CDR2 (germline): GTSNPN, SVGIG (reference sequence). The length of the CDR3 is 15 residues. With 0 bases clipped from V and 7 bases from J, the junction kept 5 bases outside the gene matches.

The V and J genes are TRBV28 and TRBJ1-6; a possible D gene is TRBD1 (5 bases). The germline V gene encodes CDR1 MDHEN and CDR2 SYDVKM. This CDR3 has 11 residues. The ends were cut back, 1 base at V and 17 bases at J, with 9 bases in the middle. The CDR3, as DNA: TGTGCCAGCAGTTTATTTGGGGGGTTCCACTTT. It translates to CASSLFGGFHF.

The CDR3 spells CASSSAAVGEDTQYF. For the CDR3, the DNA is TGTGCCAGCAGTTCCGCAGCGGTAGGGGAGGATACGCAGTATTTT. This rearrangement joins TRBV28 to TRBJ2-3, with D perhaps TRBD1 or TRBD2 (5 bases each). V lost 4 bases and J lost 6, with 17 bases in between. This CDR3 comprises 15 residues. Germline V gene lookup returns CDR1 MDHEN and CDR2 SYDVKM.

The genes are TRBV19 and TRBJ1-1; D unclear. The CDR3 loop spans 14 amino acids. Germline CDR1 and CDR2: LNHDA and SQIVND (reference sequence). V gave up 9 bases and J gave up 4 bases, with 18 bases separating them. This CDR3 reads CASFRWVGITEAFF. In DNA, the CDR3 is TGTGCCAGCTTTAGATGGGTCGGGATCACTGAAGCTTTCTTT. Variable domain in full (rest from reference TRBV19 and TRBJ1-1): DGGITQSPKYLFRKEGQNVTLSCEQNLNHDAMYWYRQDPGQGLRLIYYSQIVNDFQKGDIAEGYSVSREKKESFPLTVTSAQKNPTAFYLCASFRWVGITEAFFGQGTRLTVV.

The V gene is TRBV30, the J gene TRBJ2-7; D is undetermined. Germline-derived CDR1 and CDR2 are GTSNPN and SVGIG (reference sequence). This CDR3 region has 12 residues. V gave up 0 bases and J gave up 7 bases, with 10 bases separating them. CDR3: CAWSVPLGEQYF. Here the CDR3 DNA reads TGTGCCTGGAGTGTCCCCCTTGGGGAGCAGTACTTC.

The chain's CDR3 is CASSFQSGSWGTDTQYF. The CDR3 DNA follows: TGTGCCAGCAGTTTCCAAAGCGGGAGTTGGGGCACAGATACGCAGTATTTT. The chain joins TRBV27 to TRBJ2-3, with TRBD2 matching over 8 bases. V dropped 3 bases and J dropped 1; count of bases not matched to a gene: 9. Germline V gene data show CDR1 as MNHEY and CDR2 as SMNVEV (reference sequence). This CDR3 comprises 17 residues.

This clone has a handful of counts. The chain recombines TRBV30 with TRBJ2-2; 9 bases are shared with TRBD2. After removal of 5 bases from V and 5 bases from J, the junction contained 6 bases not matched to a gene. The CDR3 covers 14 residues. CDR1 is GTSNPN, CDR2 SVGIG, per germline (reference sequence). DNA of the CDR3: TGTGCCTGGGCTAGCGGGATCGGGACCGGGGAGCTGTTTTTT. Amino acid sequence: CAWASGIGTGELFF.

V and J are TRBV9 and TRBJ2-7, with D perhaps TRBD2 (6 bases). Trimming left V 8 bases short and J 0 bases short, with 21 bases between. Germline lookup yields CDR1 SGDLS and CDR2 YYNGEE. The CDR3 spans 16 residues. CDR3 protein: CASQSSSDKHSYEQYF. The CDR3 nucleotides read TGTGCCAGTCAAAGCTCTAGCGACAAACACTCCTACGAGCAGTACTTC.

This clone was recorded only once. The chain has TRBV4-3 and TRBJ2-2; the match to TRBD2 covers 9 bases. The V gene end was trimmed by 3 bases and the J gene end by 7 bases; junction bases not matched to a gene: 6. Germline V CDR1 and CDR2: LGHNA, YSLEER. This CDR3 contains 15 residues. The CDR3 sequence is CASSQLAGADGELFF. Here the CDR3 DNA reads TGCGCCAGCAGCCAGTTAGCGGGAGCGGACGGGGAGCTGTTTTTT.

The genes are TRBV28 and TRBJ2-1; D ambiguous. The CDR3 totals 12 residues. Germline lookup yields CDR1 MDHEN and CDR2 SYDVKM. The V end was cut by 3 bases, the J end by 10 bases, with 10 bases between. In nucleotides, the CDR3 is TGTGCCAGCAGTTTTAGATCTCGGGAGCAGTTCTTC. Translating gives CASSFRSREQFF.

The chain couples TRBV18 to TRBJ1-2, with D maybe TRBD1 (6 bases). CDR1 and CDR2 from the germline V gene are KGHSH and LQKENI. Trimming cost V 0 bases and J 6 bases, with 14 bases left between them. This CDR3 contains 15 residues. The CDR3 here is CASSPPWGQGNGYTF. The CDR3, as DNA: TGTGCCAGCTCACCACCTTGGGGGCAGGGGAATGGCTACACCTTC.

The CDR3 loop reads CASSEYRHEYGYTF. DNA for the CDR3: TGTGCCAGCAGTGAATATCGACACGAGTATGGCTACACCTTC. This chain joins TRBV25-1 and TRBJ1-2; unclear D gene. The germline CDR1 and CDR2 sequences are MGHDK and SYGVNS. The V and J ends lost 0 bases and 5 bases respectively, with 10 bases between them. The CDR3 sequence is 14 residues long.

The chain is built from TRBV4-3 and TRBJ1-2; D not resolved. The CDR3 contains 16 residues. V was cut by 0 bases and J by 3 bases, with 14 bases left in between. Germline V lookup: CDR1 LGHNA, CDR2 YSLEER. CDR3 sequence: CASSQDEGHNYYGYTF. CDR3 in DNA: TGCGCCAGCAGCCAAGATGAGGGCCACAACTACTATGGCTACACCTTC.

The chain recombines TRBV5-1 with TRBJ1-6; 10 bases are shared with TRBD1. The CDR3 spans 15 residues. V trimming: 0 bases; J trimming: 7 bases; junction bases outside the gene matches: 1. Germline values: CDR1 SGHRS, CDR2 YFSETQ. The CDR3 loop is CASSLEGQGNSPLHF. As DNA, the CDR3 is TGCGCCAGCAGCTTGGAGGGACAGGGGAATTCACCCCTCCACTTT.

CDR3 amino acids: CASGQGLTQPQHF. CDR3 coding DNA: TGTGCCAGCGGCCAGGGCTTAACTCAGCCCCAGCATTTT. J is TRBJ1-5 and V is TRBV28; tentatively, D is TRBD1 (5 bases). Looked up from germline, CDR1 is MDHEN and CDR2 is SYDVKM. The CDR3 runs to 13 residues. Trimming stripped 8 bases from V and 6 bases from J, with 14 bases between.